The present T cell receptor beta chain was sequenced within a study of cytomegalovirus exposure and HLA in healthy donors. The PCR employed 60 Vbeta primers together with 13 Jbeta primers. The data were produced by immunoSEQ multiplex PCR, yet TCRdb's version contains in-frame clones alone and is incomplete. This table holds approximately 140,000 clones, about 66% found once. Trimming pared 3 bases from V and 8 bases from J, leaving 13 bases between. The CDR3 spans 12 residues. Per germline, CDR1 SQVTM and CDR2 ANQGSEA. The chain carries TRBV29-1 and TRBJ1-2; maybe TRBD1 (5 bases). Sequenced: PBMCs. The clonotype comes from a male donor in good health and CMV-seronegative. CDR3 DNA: TGCAGCGTTGAGAGGCAGGGTTGGGGCTACACCTTC. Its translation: CSVERQGWGYTF. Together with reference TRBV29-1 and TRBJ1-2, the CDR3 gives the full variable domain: SAVISQKPSRDICQRGTSLTIQCQVDSQVTMMFWYRQQPGQSLTLIATANQGSEATYESGFVIDKFPISRPNLTFSTLTVSNMSPEDSSIYLCSVERQGWGYTFGSGTRLTVV.